Listed below are T cell receptor beta chains from one sample, sequenced in a study of OX40 agonist ivuxolimab in advanced cancers. Only in-frame clones appear in the TCRdb table, and some are missing; sequencing was by immunoSEQ multiplex PCR. The sample holds around 66,000 clones; 80% to 85% are singletons and the top ten take 4.4%. The specimen was CD4+ or CD8+ T cells sorted from blood, collected in a trial of the OX40 agonist ivuxolimab. These receptors originate from an adult with an advanced solid tumor such as melanoma, head and neck, liver or kidney cancer. The conserved cysteine and the conserved F or W are not part of the CDR3 here.

CDR3aa: ASSGQRINTEAF
j_gene: TRBJ1-1
v_gene: TRBV6-6

CDR3aa: ASSEPGTPNTEAF
j_gene: TRBJ1-1
v_gene: TRBV7-3

CDR3aa: ASIRSNTEAF
j_gene: TRBJ1-1
v_gene: TRBV2

CDR3aa: ASSDRNTGELF
j_gene: TRBJ2-2
v_gene: TRBV6-4

CDR3aa: ASSLSFSETQY
j_gene: TRBJ2-5
v_gene: TRBV7-2

CDR3aa: ASSKGQAARYEQY
j_gene: -
v_gene: TRBV27

CDR3aa: ASKAGGVNSPLH
j_gene: TRBJ1-6
v_gene: TRBV19

CDR3aa: ASSFIAREY
j_gene: TRBJ2-3
v_gene: TRBV5-6

CDR3aa: ASSEARGNSPLH
j_gene: TRBJ1-6
v_gene: TRBV6-1

CDR3aa: ASSQPPKTGSGETQY
j_gene: TRBJ2-5
v_gene: TRBV4-2

CDR3aa: ATSLTRQGQETQY
j_gene: TRBJ2-5
v_gene: TRBV10-2

CDR3aa: ASSQDLGGGTDTQY
j_gene: TRBJ2-3
v_gene: TRBV4-3

CDR3aa: AIQGGIVFGYGYT
j_gene: TRBJ1-2
v_gene: TRBV28

CDR3aa: ASSVGSAGNQPQH
j_gene: TRBJ1-5
v_gene: TRBV9

CDR3aa: ASSANAPAAGDGQY
j_gene: TRBJ2-7
v_gene: TRBV7-2

CDR3aa: ASSRVSQDYGYT
j_gene: TRBJ1-2
v_gene: TRBV9